This T cell receptor beta chain originates from a study of OX40 agonist ivuxolimab in advanced cancers. For the study in its entirety: Ivuxolimab was an agonistic, fully human IgG2 monoclonal antibody directed against OX40 (CD134), a costimulatory receptor. Intravenous ivuxolimab was administered to patients every 2 weeks at six dose levels: 0.01, 0.1, 0.3, 1.5, 3 and 10 mg/kg. Among the roughly 52 dose-escalation patients, approximately 20 had hepatocellular carcinoma, around 15 melanoma, 9 renal cell carcinoma and 9 head and neck cancer. In the dose-escalation cohort, 70% to 85% of patients were male, and the mean age was approximately 60 years with a range of roughly 20 to 80. Prior anti-PD-1, anti-PD-L1 or anti-CTLA-4 therapy was permitted, and about 40% of dose-escalation patients had received checkpoint inhibitors. Partial responses occurred in three dose-escalation patients, of whom one had hepatocellular carcinoma and two had cutaneous melanoma. Peripheral TCRbeta sequencing was intended to test whether TCR sequence diversity was altered and clonal T-cell expansion was caused by ivuxolimab. The paper reports the monotherapy dose-escalation portion (N = 52 patients) of the phase I ivuxolimab trial.

This clone occurred once. The antigen this receptor binds is unknown. Within one base of it there is no much larger clone, and no base qualities were kept. Patients with autoimmune disease history or receiving systemic immunosuppression were excluded from the trial. Peripheral blood for TCR sequencing was drawn from every dose cohort at baseline, at cycle 4 day 1 and at cycle 7 day 1. The samples were taken from a phase I, first-in-human, multicenter, open-label dose-escalation trial of ivuxolimab. The trial enrolled adults with locally advanced or metastatic head and neck squamous cell, hepatocellular, melanoma or renal cell carcinoma. Before TCR sequencing, CD4+ and CD8+ T cells were separately sorted from peripheral blood. Genomic DNA was isolated from the sorted cells so that the TCRbeta CDR3 region could be sequenced. The immunoSEQ Assay was used to sequence the TCRbeta CDR3 regions. TCRdb retrieved this table from immuneACCESS and kept in-frame rearrangements only. Not all clones are present; in checked studies, unresolved V genes account for under half, and no reason is known for the remainder. Within this sample are roughly 60,000 clones, with around four fifths of them counted one time only. The ten top clones hold 3.7% of the sample.

Cut back by 3 bases and 10 bases, the V and J ends lie 21 bases apart. The germline V gene (reference sequence) gives CDR1 as MNHEY and CDR2 as SMNVEV. Reading from cysteine to phenylalanine, the CDR3 counts 15 amino acids. Only CDR3 DNA is held: 45 bases, read in frame from base 1. General findings and caveats noted by the study authors: In the 0.1-3.0 mg/kg groups, partial responders were among the patients with the lowest normalized peripheral clonal expansion, particularly in CD8+ T cells. At doses from 0.1 to 3.0 mg/kg, clonal expansion was seen in both CD4+ and CD8+ blood T cells between baseline and week 6. Low levels of normalized T-cell clonal expansion were also seen in some patients who did not respond. After ivuxolimab, expanded clones were on average more numerous among CD8+ T cells than among CD4+ T cells. The antigen specificity of the peripheral T cells that underwent clonal expansion was not determined.

The TCR comes from an adult with an advanced solid tumor such as melanoma, head and neck, liver or kidney cancer. Here the chain combines TRBV27 and TRBJ1-1; the D region possibly corresponds to TRBD1 (5 bases align). The material was CD4+ or CD8+ T cells sorted from blood, obtained in a trial of the OX40 agonist ivuxolimab. The CDR3: CASSFVFRGTSGAFF. The DNA sequence is as follows: TGTGCCAGCAGTTTTGTGTTTAGAGGGACCTCCGGAGCTTTCTTT.